Sequencing of this T cell receptor beta chain was carried out in a study of cytomegalovirus exposure and HLA in healthy donors. Regarding this clone: What it binds is not known.

Germline V gene data show CDR1 as SGHAT and CDR2 as FQNNGV. V was trimmed by 5 bases and J by 8 bases, leaving 12 bases between them. CDR3 length equals 13 residues. Primers: 60 Vbeta forward and 13 Jbeta reverse. Clones were read by immunoSEQ multiplex PCR, and TCRdb kept only the in-frame ones, dropping some. The sample carries 170,000 or so clones, 77% recorded once. Study results and limitations: More clonal expansion characterized HLA-associated TCR beta chains than equally common others in a later analysis. A reported reduction in N-insertions relative to the roughly 710-donor mean was seen in an Asian-associated ancestry cluster in a later analysis.

Input material: PBMCs. This chain connects TRBV11-2 to TRBJ1-4; D is ambiguous. This TCR was sampled from a woman aged 25 to 39 in good health and CMV-seropositive. CDR3: CASSPTGSEKLFF. The CDR3 DNA reads TGTGCCAGCAGCCCCACGGGATCGGAAAAACTGTTTTTT.